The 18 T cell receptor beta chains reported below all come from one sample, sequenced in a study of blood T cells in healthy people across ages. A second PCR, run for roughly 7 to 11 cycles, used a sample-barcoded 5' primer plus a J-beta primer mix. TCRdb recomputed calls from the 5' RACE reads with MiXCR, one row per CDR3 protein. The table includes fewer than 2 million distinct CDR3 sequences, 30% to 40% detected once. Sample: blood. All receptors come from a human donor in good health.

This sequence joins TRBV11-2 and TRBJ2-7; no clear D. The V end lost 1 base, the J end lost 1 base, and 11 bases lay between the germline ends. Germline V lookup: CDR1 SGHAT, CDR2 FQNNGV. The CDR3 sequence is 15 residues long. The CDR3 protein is CASSLGRAASYEQYF. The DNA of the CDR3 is TGTGCCAGCAGCTTAGGTAGAGCAGCGTCCTACGAGCAGTACTTC.

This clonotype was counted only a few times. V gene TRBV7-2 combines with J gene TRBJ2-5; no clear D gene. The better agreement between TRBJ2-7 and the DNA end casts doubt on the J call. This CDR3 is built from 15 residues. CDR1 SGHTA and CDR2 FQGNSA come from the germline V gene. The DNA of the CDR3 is TGTGCCAGCAGCTTAGAGGGTGGCGAAACCTACGAGCAGTACTTC. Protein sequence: CASSLEGGETYEQYF.

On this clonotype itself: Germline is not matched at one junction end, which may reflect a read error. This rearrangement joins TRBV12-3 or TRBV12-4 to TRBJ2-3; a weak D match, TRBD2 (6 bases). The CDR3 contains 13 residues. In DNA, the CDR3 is TGTGCCAACAGTTTCTGGGGGGAGGATACGCAGTATTTT. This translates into CANSFWGEDTQYF.

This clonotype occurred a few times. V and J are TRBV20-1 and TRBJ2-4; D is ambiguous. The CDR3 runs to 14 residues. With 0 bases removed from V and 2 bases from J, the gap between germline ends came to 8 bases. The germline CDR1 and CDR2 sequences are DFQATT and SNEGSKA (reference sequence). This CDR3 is CSARDSPTKNIQYF. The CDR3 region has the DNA TGCAGTGCTAGAGATTCACCTACCAAAAACATTCAGTACTTC.

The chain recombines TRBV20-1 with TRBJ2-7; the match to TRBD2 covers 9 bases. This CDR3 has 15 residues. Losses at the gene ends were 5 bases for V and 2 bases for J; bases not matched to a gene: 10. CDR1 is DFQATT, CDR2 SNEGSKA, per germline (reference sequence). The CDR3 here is CSASRARGGPYEQYF. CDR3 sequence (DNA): TGCAGTGCTTCCAGAGCGCGGGGGGGGCCCTACGAGCAGTACTTC.

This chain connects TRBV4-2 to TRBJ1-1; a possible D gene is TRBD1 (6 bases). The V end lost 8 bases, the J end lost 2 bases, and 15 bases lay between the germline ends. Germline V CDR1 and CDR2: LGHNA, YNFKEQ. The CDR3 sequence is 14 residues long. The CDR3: CASASRGGNTEAFF. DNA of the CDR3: TGTGCCAGCGCCTCCAGGGGTGGAAACACTGAAGCTTTCTTT.

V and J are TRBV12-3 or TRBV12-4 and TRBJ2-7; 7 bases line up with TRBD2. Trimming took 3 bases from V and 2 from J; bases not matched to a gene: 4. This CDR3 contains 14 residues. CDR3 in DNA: TGTGCCAGCAGTTTGATCCGGGGGGCCTACGAGCAGTACTTC. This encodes CASSLIRGAYEQYF.

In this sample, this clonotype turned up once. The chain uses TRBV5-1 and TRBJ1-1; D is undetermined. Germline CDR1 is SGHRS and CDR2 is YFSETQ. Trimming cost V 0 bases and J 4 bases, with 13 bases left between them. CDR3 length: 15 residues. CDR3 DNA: TGCGCCAGCAGCTTGGACTCCCTCGGTCCCACTGAAGCTTTCTTT. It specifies CASSLDSLGPTEAFF.

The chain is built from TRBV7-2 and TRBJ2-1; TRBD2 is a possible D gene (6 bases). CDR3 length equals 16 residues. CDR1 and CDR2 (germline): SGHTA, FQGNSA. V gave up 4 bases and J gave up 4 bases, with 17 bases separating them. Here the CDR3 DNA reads TGTGCCAGCAGCTCGGGGGACCCCCCACCTTACAATGAGCAGTTCTTC. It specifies CASSSGDPPPYNEQFF.

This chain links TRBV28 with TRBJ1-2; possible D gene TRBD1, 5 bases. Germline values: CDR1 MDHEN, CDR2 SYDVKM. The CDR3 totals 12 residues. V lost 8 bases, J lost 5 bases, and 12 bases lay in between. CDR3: CASHRSGYGYTF. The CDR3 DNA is TGTGCCAGCCACCGGTCAGGGTATGGCTACACCTTC.

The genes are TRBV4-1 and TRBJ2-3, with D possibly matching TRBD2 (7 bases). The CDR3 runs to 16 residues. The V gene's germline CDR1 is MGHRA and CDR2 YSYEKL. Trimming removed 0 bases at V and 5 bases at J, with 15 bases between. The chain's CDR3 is CASSQEGGGIRDTQYF. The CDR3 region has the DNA TGCGCCAGCAGCCAAGAAGGGGGGGGCATTCGAGATACGCAGTATTTT.

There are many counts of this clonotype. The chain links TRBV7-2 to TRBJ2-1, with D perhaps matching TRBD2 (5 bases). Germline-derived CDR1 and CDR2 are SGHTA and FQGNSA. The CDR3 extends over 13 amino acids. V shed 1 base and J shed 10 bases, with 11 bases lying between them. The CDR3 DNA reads TGTGCCAGCAGCTTAGAAGCGGAAAAGGAGCAGTTCTTC. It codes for CASSLEAEKEQFF.

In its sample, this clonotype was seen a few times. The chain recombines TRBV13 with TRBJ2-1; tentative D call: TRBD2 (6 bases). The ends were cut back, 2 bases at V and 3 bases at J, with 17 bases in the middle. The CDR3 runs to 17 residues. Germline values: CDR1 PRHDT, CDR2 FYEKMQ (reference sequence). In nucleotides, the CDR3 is TGTGCCAGCAGCTTAAGGGTTGGGGACTTGAGCTACAATGAGCAGTTCTTC. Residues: CASSLRVGDLSYNEQFF.

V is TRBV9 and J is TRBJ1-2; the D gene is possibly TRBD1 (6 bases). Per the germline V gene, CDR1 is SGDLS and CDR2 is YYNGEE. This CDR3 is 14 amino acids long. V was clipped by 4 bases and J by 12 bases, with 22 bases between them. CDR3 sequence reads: CASSPSSDSPVNTF. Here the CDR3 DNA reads TGTGCCAGCAGCCCCTCTTCGGACAGCCCTGTAAACACCTTC.

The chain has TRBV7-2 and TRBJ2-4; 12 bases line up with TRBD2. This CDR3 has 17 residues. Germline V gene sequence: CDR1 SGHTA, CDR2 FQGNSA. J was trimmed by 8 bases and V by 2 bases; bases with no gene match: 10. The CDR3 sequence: CASSLYLAGGSGDIQYF. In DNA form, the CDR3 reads TGTGCCAGCAGCTTATACCTAGCGGGGGGGTCGGGGGACATTCAGTACTTC.

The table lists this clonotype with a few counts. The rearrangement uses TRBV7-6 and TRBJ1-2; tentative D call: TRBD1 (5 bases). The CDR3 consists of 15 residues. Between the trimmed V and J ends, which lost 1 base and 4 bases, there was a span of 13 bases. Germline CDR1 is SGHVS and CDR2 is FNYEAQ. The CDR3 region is CASSLEGLSGYGYTF. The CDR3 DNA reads TGTGCCAGCAGCTTAGAGGGACTGTCAGGCTATGGCTACACCTTC. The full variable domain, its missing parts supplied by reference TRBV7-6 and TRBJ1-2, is GAGVSQSPRYKVTKRGQDVALRCDPISGHVSLYWYRQALGQGPEFLTYFNYEAQQDKSGLPNDRFSAERPEGSISTLTIQRTEQRDSAMYRCASSLEGLSGYGYTFGSGTRLTVV.

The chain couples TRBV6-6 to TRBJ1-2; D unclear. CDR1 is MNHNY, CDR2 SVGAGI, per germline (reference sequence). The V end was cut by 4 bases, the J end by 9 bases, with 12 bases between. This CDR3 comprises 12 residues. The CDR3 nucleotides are TGTGCCAGCAGTTCCCTCTCTGGGAGCTACACCTTC. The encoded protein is CASSSLSGSYTF.

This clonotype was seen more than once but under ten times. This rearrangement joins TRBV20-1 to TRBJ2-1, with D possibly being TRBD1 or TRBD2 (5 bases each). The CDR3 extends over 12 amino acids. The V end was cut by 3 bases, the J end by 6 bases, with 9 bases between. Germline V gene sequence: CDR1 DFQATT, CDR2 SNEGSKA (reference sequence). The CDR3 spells CSASGTVNEQFF. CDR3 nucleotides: TGCAGTGCTAGCGGGACCGTCAATGAGCAGTTCTTC.